A selection of T cell receptor beta chains follows, all from one sample in a study of shared clonotypes between healthy human individuals. Sequencing was performed with immunoSEQ multiplex PCR; in TCRdb, only in-frame clones are kept and a portion is missing. The sample holds about 1 million clones, about 74% seen once. The specimen was memory CD4+ T cells sorted from blood. The receptors were gathered from a man aged 18-30 years in good health. The CDR3 runs from the conserved cysteine through the conserved F or W. The D gene is left open where the match is weak. Clone sizes are given selectively: once, few, many, or a class where the clone is expanded.

j_call v_call clone_size d_call cdr3_nt cdr3_aa
TRBJ2-1 TRBV5-1 once TRBD2 TGCGCCAGCAGCTTAAATAGCGGGACGTCCTACAATGAGCAGTTCTTC CASSLNSGTSYNEQFF
TRBJ1-6 TRBV5-4 few . TGTGCCAGCAGCTCTGGGGGCACCAATAATTCACCCCTCCACTTT CASSSGGTNNSPLHF
TRBJ2-5 TRBV9 once TRBD1 TGTGCCAGCAGCGCAGAAGGGACAGCTCTCAGGGAGACCCAGTACTTC CASSAEGTALRETQYF
TRBJ1-3 TRBV5-1 . . TGCGCCAGCAGCTTGGGACCGGAGGGAAACACCATATATTTT CASSLGPEGNTIYF
TRBJ1-4 TRBV19 . TRBD1 TGTGCCAGTAGTACCCTACAGGGGGCGTGGGAAAAACTGTTTTTT CASSTLQGAWEKLFF
TRBJ2-3 TRBV5-4 . TRBD1 TGTGCCAGCAGTCTCCGGACAGGGACCCCCACAGATACGCAGTATTTT CASSLRTGTPTDTQYF
TRBJ2-5 TRBV7-2 . . TGTGCCAGCAGCCCCGGGGGAACTAAAGAGACCCAGTACTTC CASSPGGTKETQYF
TRBJ1-5 TRBV10-3 few TRBD1 TGTGCCATCTGGGGGGGACAGGGAAATCAGCCCCAGCATTTT CAIWGGQGNQPQHF
TRBJ1-5 TRBV9 few TRBD1 TGTGCCCGAGCAACACGCAGTCTTGAACAGGGGAGCAATCAGCCCCAGCATTTT CARATRSLEQGSNQPQHF
TRBJ2-1 TRBV29-1 . TRBD2 TGCAGCGGGAGCGGGGGCCCCTATGAGCAGTTCTTC CSGSGGPYEQFF
TRBJ1-1 TRBV6-1 few . TGTGCCAGCATGGCAAGGTTGAACACTGAAGCTTTCTTT CASMARLNTEAFF
TRBJ1-3 TRBV5-1 . . TGCGCCAGCAGCTTGGCCGGGTATGGAAACACCATATATTTT CASSLAGYGNTIYF
TRBJ1-5 TRBV11-3 . TRBD1 TGTGCCAGCAGCGAACCGAGACAGGGACTTTATCAGCCCCAGCATTTT CASSEPRQGLYQPQHF
TRBJ1-3 TRBV6-6 . . TGTGCCAGCAGTTACACAAACACCATATATTTT CASSYTNTIYF
TRBJ1-4 TRBV30 many TRBD1 TGTGCCTGGGGAACCCCCGGACAGGGGAGTGAAAAACTGTTTTTT CAWGTPGQGSEKLFF
TRBJ1-1 TRBV6-6 . . TGTGCCAGCAGCCCTACCGTGGACACTGAAGCTTTCTTT CASSPTVDTEAFF
TRBJ2-5 TRBV10-3 . . TGTGCCATCAGTGAGTCGAGTCGGGACCAAGAGACCCAGTACTTC CAISESSRDQETQYF
TRBJ2-1 TRBV4-1 once . TGCGCCAGCAGCCAAGATTTAGGGGTCTACAATGAGCAGTTCTTC CASSQDLGVYNEQFF
TRBJ1-2 TRBV9 . . TGTGCCAGCAGCTTTTCAGACAACTATGGCTACACCTTC CASSFSDNYGYTF
TRBJ1-5 TRBV30 . . TGTGCCTGGAGTGTACGGGGGCAGGGTTGGAATCAGCCCCAGCATTTT CAWSVRGQGWNQPQHF
TRBJ1-2 TRBV7-2 . . TGTGCCAGCAGCTTATATATGGGGCGGAGTGGCTACACCTTC CASSLYMGRSGYTF
TRBJ2-7 TRBV5-6 many TRBD2 TGTGCCAGCAGCGATAGCGGGAGGCTCCTCGAGCAGTACTTC CASSDSGRLLEQYF
TRBJ2-1 TRBV7-6 . TRBD1 TGTGCCAGCAGCCCCCGGGACAGGGCCAATGAGCAGTTCTTC CASSPRDRANEQFF
TRBJ1-6 TRBV19 few . TGTGCCAGTAGTATAAGTAAGGTCGGAAATTCACCCCTCCACTTT CASSISKVGNSPLHF
TRBJ2-2 TRBV18 . . TGTGCCAGCTCACCACCTGTGGGGACCGGGGAGCTGTTTTTT CASSPPVGTGELFF
TRBJ1-3 TRBV5-4 few TRBD1 TGTGCCAGCAGCCCTGGGACAGGGTCTGGAAACACCATATATTTT CASSPGTGSGNTIYF
TRBJ2-5 TRBV19 once . TGTGCCAGTAGTTTTCAGGTCGTAGGGACCCAGTACTTC CASSFQVVGTQYF
TRBJ2-1 TRBV4-2 . TRBD2 TGTGCCAGCAGCCAAGATCCCAGCGGGGGTAACAATGAGCAGTTCTTC CASSQDPSGGNNEQFF
TRBJ1-2 TRBV2 . . TGTGCCAGCAGTTCTAGGGGAGGGGGCTACACCTTC CASSSRGGGYTF
TRBJ1-2 TRBV23-1 . TRBD1 TGCGCCAGCAGTCACTCACTACCGGGACAGGGTTCTGGCTACACCTTC CASSHSLPGQGSGYTF
TRBJ2-5 TRBV15 . . TGTGCCACCAGCAGAGGACCGAAAGAGACCCAGTACTTC CATSRGPKETQYF
TRBJ2-1 TRBV4-1 . TRBD2 TGCGCCAGCCGACCCTCTCTAGCGGGAGCCTACAATGAGCAGTTCTTC CASRPSLAGAYNEQFF
TRBJ1-4 TRBV10-3 many . TGTGCCATCAGTGAGAGGGAAAGCCAGGGCGGAAAACTGTTTTTT CAISERESQGGKLFF
TRBJ1-1 TRBV19 . . TGTGCCAGTAGTACCTCGGGCCCCCGAGGCACTGAAGCTTTCTTT CASSTSGPRGTEAFF
TRBJ2-5 TRBV2 . . TGTGCCAGCAGTGGTAGAGGCGAGACCCAGTACTTC CASSGRGETQYF
TRBJ1-1 TRBV23-1 . . TGCGCCAGCCCCCAGCGAGTGAACACTGAAGCTTTCTTT CASPQRVNTEAFF
TRBJ1-4 TRBV29-1 . . TGCAGCGTTGAACAGCTCGGGGAAAAACTGTTTTTT CSVEQLGEKLFF
TRBJ2-5 TRBV27 . TRBD1 TGTGCCAGCAGTTATAATCGACAGGGGATGCAGACCCAGTACTTC CASSYNRQGMQTQYF
TRBJ2-3 TRBV6-6 . . TGTGCCAGCAGCGGAGGAAAGGGGGCAGATACGCAGTATTTT CASSGGKGADTQYF
TRBJ2-3 TRBV11-3 few . TGTGCCAGCAGCTTAGGAGGAGGGGGGTTCAGTACAGATACGCAGTATTTT CASSLGGGGFSTDTQYF
TRBJ1-2 TRBV6-5 . . TGTGCCAGCAGGGGGGGACCTGCCTATGGCTACACCTTC CASRGGPAYGYTF
TRBJ1-4 TRBV4-1 . . TGCGCCAGCAGCCGCGCCGGAGGATTTAATGAAAAACTGTTTTTT CASSRAGGFNEKLFF
TRBJ1-1 TRBV5-1 . . TGCGCCAGCAGCTTTCATGGGGCGGAAGCTTTCTTT CASSFHGAEAFF
TRBJ1-4 TRBV5-1 . TRBD1 TGCGCCAGCAGCTTTGGGGACAGGGCAACTAATGAAAAACTGTTTTTT CASSFGDRATNEKLFF
TRBJ2-1 TRBV30 . . TGTGCCTGGAGTGTATCGGATGAGCAGTTCTTC CAWSVSDEQFF
TRBJ2-5 TRBV7-8 once . TGTGCCAGCAGCTTAGCTTGGTACCAAGAGACCCAGTACTTC CASSLAWYQETQYF
TRBJ1-1 TRBV2 . . TGTGCCAGCAGCGCTGCTATGAACACTGAAGCTTTCTTT CASSAAMNTEAFF
TRBJ2-3 TRBV28 . . TGTGCCAGCAGTTTATACCAAAACGCGAATACGCAGTATTTT CASSLYQNANTQYF
TRBJ1-5 TRBV28 . . TGTGCCAGCACCCTTGATAATAGCAATCAGCCCCAGCATTTT CASTLDNSNQPQHF
TRBJ1-5 TRBV2 few TRBD1 TGTGCCAGCATGGGACAGGGGATTAATCAGCCCCAGCATTTT CASMGQGINQPQHF
TRBJ2-7 TRBV7-2 . . TGTGCCAGCAGCTTAACCGATTACGAGCAGTACTTC CASSLTDYEQYF
TRBJ1-1 TRBV29-1 many . TGCAGCGTAACCGGGTCCTTGAACACTGAAGCTTTCTTT CSVTGSLNTEAFF
TRBJ1-1 TRBV6-1 . TRBD1 TGTGCCAGCAGTGCCTTCAACAGGGGCTACACTGAAGCTTTCTTT CASSAFNRGYTEAFF
TRBJ1-2 TRBV15 . . TGTGCCACCAGCAGAGATCGGACGGGTAACTATGGCTACACCTTC CATSRDRTGNYGYTF